The 24 T cell receptor beta chains given below trace back to one sample, sequenced in a study of T cells of healthy individuals. MiXCR was run by TCRdb on the 5' RACE reads, yielding one entry per CDR3 protein. The sample consists of around 53,000 distinct CDR3 sequences, roughly 14% of them appearing once. The origin of the receptors is a human donor in good health.

This clonotype was picked up many times. The rearrangement uses TRBV25-1 and TRBJ2-1; D uncertain. V was clipped by 2 bases and J by 1 base, with 9 bases between them. The germline gives CDR1 MGHDK, CDR2 SYGVNS. There are 15 residues in the CDR3. The CDR3 DNA sequence: TGTGCCAGCAGTGAAGGGATCGGGTCCTACAATGAGCAGTTCTTC. Amino acids: CASSEGIGSYNEQFF.

The CDR3: CASSLTGESTDTQYF. The CDR3 DNA is TGTGCCAGCAGCTTAACAGGGGAGAGCACAGATACGCAGTATTTT. V usage is TRBV7-3 and J usage is TRBJ2-3; TRBD1 or TRBD2 may be the D gene (5 bases each). This CDR3 is built from 15 residues. Trimming cost V 0 bases and J 0 bases, with 7 bases left between them. Germline V lookup: CDR1 SGHTA, CDR2 FQGTGA.

By share of the sample, this clonotype is medium-sized. The rearrangement links TRBV11-2 to TRBJ2-2; D might be TRBD1 or TRBD2, each matching 6 bases. CDR3 length equals 14 residues. V lost 0 bases and J lost 11, with 13 bases in between. Germline values: CDR1 SGHAT, CDR2 FQNNGV. CDR3 coding DNA: TGTGCCAGCAGCTTAGAGGCAGGGGAGGTAGAGCTGTTTTTT. This sequence encodes CASSLEAGEVELFF. The full variable domain, completed using reference TRBV11-2 and TRBJ2-2, is EAGVAQSPRYKIIEKRQSVAFWCNPISGHATLYWYQQILGQGPKLLIQFQNNGVVDDSQLPKDRFSAERLKGVDSTLKIQPAKLEDSAVYLCASSLEAGEVELFFGEGSRLTVL.

This clonotype was seen repeatedly, ten times or more. This chain connects TRBV12-3 or TRBV12-4 to TRBJ2-5; D gene uncertain. V was trimmed by 6 bases and J by 3 bases, leaving 5 bases between them. CDR3 length: 11 residues. CDR3 residues: CASSWEETQYF. In nucleotides, the CDR3 is TGTGCCAGCAGCTGGGAAGAGACCCAGTACTTC.

This clonotype was detected only a few times. The V gene is TRBV5-1, the J gene TRBJ2-7; D may be TRBD1 or TRBD2 (6 bases each). CDR1 SGHRS and CDR2 YFSETQ come from the germline V gene. This CDR3 has 15 amino acids. V was cut by 0 bases and J by 6 bases, with 16 bases left in between. This CDR3 reads CASSLDRQVGGEQYF. In nucleotides, the CDR3 is TGCGCCAGCAGCTTGGATAGACAGGTCGGGGGCGAGCAGTACTTC.

The chain combines TRBV2 with TRBJ2-2; TRBD1 is a possible D gene (6 bases). Looked up from germline, CDR1 is SNHLY and CDR2 is FYNNEI. The V end was cut by 10 bases, the J end by 5 bases, with 14 bases between. The CDR3 has 13 amino acids. The CDR3 loop reads CAMQGFGTGELFF. The CDR3 coding sequence is TGTGCCATGCAGGGGTTTGGAACCGGGGAGCTGTTTTTT.

The V and J genes are TRBV5-8 and TRBJ1-2; a possible D gene is TRBD1 (5 bases). Germline V lookup: CDR1 SGHTS, CDR2 YDEGEE. V gave up 3 bases and J gave up 4 bases, with 13 bases separating them. This CDR3 is built from 14 residues. CDR3 loop: CASSYGTPTYGYTF. Here the CDR3 DNA reads TGTGCCAGCAGCTACGGGACTCCCACCTATGGCTACACCTTC.

The V call is TRBV7-3, the J call TRBJ2-7, with D perhaps TRBD1 or TRBD2 (5 bases each). CDR3 length: 13 amino acids. The germline V gene has CDR1 SGHTA and CDR2 FQGTGA. V gave up 2 bases and J gave up 7 bases, with 12 bases separating them. This CDR3 is CASSLRRWGEQYF. The CDR3 DNA reads as TGTGCCAGCAGCTTACGCCGGTGGGGGGAGCAGTACTTC.

The chain couples TRBV2 to TRBJ2-3; TRBD2 aligns across 8 bases. This CDR3 is 14 amino acids long. V trimming: 8 bases; J trimming: 2 bases; junction bases outside the gene matches: 6. Germline V CDR1 and CDR2: SNHLY, FYNNEI. Here the CDR3 reads CASVREAYTDTQYF. CDR3 bases: TGTGCCAGCGTGCGGGAGGCCTACACAGATACGCAGTATTTT.

This clonotype occurred many times. The chain joins TRBV5-6 to TRBJ1-2, with D possibly TRBD1 on 6 matching bases. V was cut by 4 bases and J by 4 bases, with 20 bases left in between. CDR1 is SGHDT, CDR2 YYEEEE, per germline. The CDR3 runs 16 residues. Written as DNA, the CDR3 is TGTGCCAGCAGCCTCTTCCGGAGTACGGGGGCCTATGGCTACACCTTC. Translating gives CASSLFRSTGAYGYTF.

This clonotype was picked up a small number of times. J is TRBJ2-1 and V is TRBV2; 9 positions agree with TRBD2. The CDR3 sequence is 16 residues long. Germline lookup yields CDR1 SNHLY and CDR2 FYNNEI. The J segment lost 6 bases and the V segment lost 1 base, leaving 7 bases of the junction unmatched. The CDR3 nucleotides read TGTGCCAGCAGTGAAGACCAACTAGCGGGCTTCAATGAGCAGTTCTTC. Protein product: CASSEDQLAGFNEQFF.

This clonotype was seen repeatedly, ten times or more. The rearrangement links TRBV27 to TRBJ1-6, with 7 bases that match TRBD1. The V gene's germline CDR1 is MNHEY and CDR2 SMNVEV (reference sequence). This CDR3 has 16 residues. V gave up 3 bases and J gave up 4 bases; unmatched junction bases: 6. The CDR3 loop reads CASSFSLTGYNSPLHF. DNA for the CDR3: TGTGCCAGCAGTTTCTCCCTGACAGGGTATAATTCACCCCTCCACTTT.

This clonotype was counted between two and nine times. The chain has TRBV3-1 and TRBJ2-6; the match to TRBD1 covers 7 bases. The CDR3 covers 16 residues. Looked up from germline, CDR1 is LGHDT and CDR2 is YNNKEL (reference sequence). The junction had 4 bases not matched to a gene; V was cut back by 4 bases and J by 1 base. Written as DNA, the CDR3 is TGTGCCAGCAGCCTCCGGACAGGATCTGGGGCCAACGTCCTGACTTTC. Encoded protein: CASSLRTGSGANVLTF.

V usage is TRBV6-2 or TRBV6-3 and J usage is TRBJ2-5; a weak D match, TRBD2 (6 bases). Germline CDR1 MNHEY, CDR2 SVGEGT. V was cut by 4 bases and J by 4 bases, with 13 bases left in between. The CDR3 is made up of 14 amino acids. The CDR3 sequence: CASSSAGLRETQYF. CDR3 sequence (DNA): TGTGCCAGCAGTTCGGCGGGGCTTCGAGAGACCCAGTACTTC.

This clonotype was seen a handful of times. The V and J genes are TRBV24-1 and TRBJ2-1; TRBD1 matches at 7 bases. The germline V gene encodes CDR1 KGHDR and CDR2 SFDVKD. The V and J ends lost 6 bases and 2 bases, in that order; junction bases with no gene match: 6. The CDR3 loop spans 15 amino acids. CDR3 sequence reads: CATSSWDSTYNEQFF. The CDR3 DNA is TGTGCCACCAGTTCGTGGGACAGCACCTACAATGAGCAGTTCTTC.

This clonotype was seen a few times. This rearrangement joins TRBV6-2 or TRBV6-3 to TRBJ2-3, with D possibly TRBD1 on 5 matching bases. The CDR3 extends over 12 amino acids. V lost 8 bases, J lost 3 bases, and 9 bases lay in between. The germline V gene encodes CDR1 MNHEY and CDR2 SVGEGT. The CDR3 nucleotides read TGTGCCAGCGGGCAGGGAACAGATACGCAGTATTTT. Protein sequence: CASGQGTDTQYF.

This clonotype was recorded at least ten times. The rearrangement joins TRBV6-5 to TRBJ2-3; D perhaps matches TRBD2 (6 bases). The length of the CDR3 is 15 residues. The V gene's germline CDR1 is MNHEY and CDR2 SVGAGI. V was shortened by 0 bases and J by 4 bases, with 11 bases between the two germline ends. CDR3 in amino acids: CASSYSGGSPDTQYF. CDR3 coding DNA: TGTGCCAGCAGTTACTCCGGGGGTAGCCCAGATACGCAGTATTTT.

This clonotype came up many times. J is TRBJ2-3 and V is TRBV20-1, with TRBD2 identical over 9 bases. The CDR3 spans 15 residues. Trimming took 0 bases from V and 5 from J; bases not matched to a gene: 6. CDR1 and CDR2 (germline): DFQATT, SNEGSKA (reference sequence). CDR3 coding DNA: TGCAGTGCTAGAGATGGCGGGGGGGCCGGAGATACGCAGTATTTT. As protein: CSARDGGGAGDTQYF.

This clonotype was recorded many times. This rearrangement joins TRBV28 to TRBJ2-6; possible D gene TRBD2, 5 bases. Germline CDR1 is MDHEN and CDR2 is SYDVKM. Trimming took off 3 bases at V and 0 bases at J, with 12 bases between the two ends. This CDR3 has 17 residues. This chain's CDR3 is CASSFPSGGSGANVLTF. The CDR3 DNA follows: TGTGCCAGCAGTTTTCCCAGCGGAGGCTCTGGGGCCAACGTCCTGACTTTC.

This clonotype was observed at least ten times. The chain combines TRBV4-3 with TRBJ2-4; D not certain. This CDR3 comprises 14 residues. Germline loops: CDR1 LGHNA, CDR2 YSLEER. Trimming removed 2 bases from V and 3 bases from J, with 8 bases in between. The CDR3 DNA reads TGCGCCAGCAGCCAACTCCAGAGCAAAAACATTCAGTACTTC. Its protein product is CASSQLQSKNIQYF.

This clonotype was seen many times. The gene calls are TRBV7-9 and TRBJ2-7, with TRBD1 matching over 12 bases. Germline CDR1 SEHNR, CDR2 FQNEAQ (reference sequence). The J segment lost 4 bases and the V segment lost 4 bases, leaving 5 bases of the junction unmatched. The CDR3 length is 15 residues. The CDR3, as DNA: TGTGCCAGCAGCTCCTGGGGACAGGGGGCTTACGAGCAGTACTTC. This gives the protein CASSSWGQGAYEQYF. The whole variable domain, remainder taken from reference TRBV7-9 and TRBJ2-7, is DTGVSQNPRHKITKRGQNVTFRCDPISEHNRLYWYRQTLGQGPEFLTYFQNEAQLEKSRLLSDRFSAERPKGSFSTLEIQRTEQGDSAMYLCASSSWGQGAYEQYFGPGTRLTVT.

At least ten counts were recorded for this clonotype. This chain links TRBV30 with TRBJ1-6; weak D call: TRBD1 (6 bases). Trimming took 5 bases from V and 7 from J, leaving 9 bases between them. Germline CDR1 reads GTSNPN; CDR2 reads SVGIG (reference sequence). CDR3 length: 12 amino acids. The CDR3 protein is CAWGQTNSPLHF. The DNA for the CDR3 is TGTGCCTGGGGACAGACCAATTCACCCCTCCACTTT.

V gene TRBV5-1 combines with J gene TRBJ2-7, with TRBD2 matching 12 bases. Germline V CDR1 and CDR2: SGHRS, YFSETQ. Trimming took 4 bases from V and 4 from J; bases not matched to a gene: 6. The CDR3 runs 15 residues. The CDR3 DNA is TGCGCCAGCAGCGGGGGACTAGCGGGCAGATACGAGCAGTACTTC. As protein: CASSGGLAGRYEQYF.

The table lists this clonotype with many counts. The V and J genes are TRBV12-3 or TRBV12-4 and TRBJ2-1, with D possibly matching TRBD2 (5 bases). The V end was cut by 3 bases, the J end by 9 bases, with 12 bases between. CDR3 length: 13 amino acids. DNA for the CDR3: TGTGCCAGCAGTTTTGCGGGTCGGGGTGAGCAGTTCTTC. Translated, it gives CASSFAGRGEQFF.